This T cell receptor beta chain was retrieved from a study of T cell responses to AZD1222 COVID-19 vaccine. Germline CDR1 SGHDN, CDR2 FVKESK. The CDR3 loop spans 13 amino acids. V shed 4 bases, J shed 5 bases, and the junction held 4 bases outside the gene matches. Data came from immunoSEQ multiplex PCR; TCRdb stores just in-frame clones and leaves some out. The sample has more than 250,000 clones, approximately 95% seen once; the top ten hold around 0.6%. Sequenced here: peripheral blood, sampled on day 0 of AZD1222 vaccination. The TCR originated in an adult in good health. This chain links TRBV14 with TRBJ1-1, with 7 bases that match TRBD1. The CDR3 protein is CASSRSGGTEAFF. DNA of the CDR3: TGTGCCAGCAGCCGATCAGGGGGAACTGAAGCTTTCTTT.